A selection of T cell receptor beta chains follows, all from one sample in a study of blood T cells in healthy people across ages. TCRdb called the 5' RACE reads again in MiXCR, with one record for every CDR3 protein. The sample records fewer than 800,000 distinct CDR3 sequences, just under 25% being singletons. Another study also made use of these data, one on T cells of mothers and their children.

Sequenced sample: blood. Source of these receptors: a boy aged 5-17 years in good health. Both conserved end residues are trimmed from each CDR3. D genes are given only for firm matches.

d_gene: .
j_gene: TRBJ2-1
v_gene: TRBV12-3/TRBV12-4
CDR3aa: ASSLRVAERGNEQF

d_gene: TRBD1
j_gene: TRBJ1-2
v_gene: TRBV5-6
CDR3aa: ASSRTGNYGYT

d_gene: .
j_gene: TRBJ1-4
v_gene: TRBV9
CDR3aa: ASIFTPPDEKLF

d_gene: TRBD1
j_gene: TRBJ1-3
v_gene: TRBV20-1
CDR3aa: SARAGTGDMVSGNTIY

d_gene: .
j_gene: TRBJ1-1
v_gene: TRBV3-1
CDR3aa: ASSQDFLMNTEAF

d_gene: TRBD2
j_gene: TRBJ2-7
v_gene: TRBV12-3/TRBV12-4
CDR3aa: ASRPGTSGTEQY

d_gene: .
j_gene: TRBJ2-7
v_gene: TRBV12-3/TRBV12-4
CDR3aa: ASSWDRTFGEQY

d_gene: TRBD2
j_gene: TRBJ2-4
v_gene: TRBV7-2
CDR3aa: ASSLTSGGAGSKNIQY

d_gene: TRBD1
j_gene: TRBJ2-5
v_gene: TRBV7-2
CDR3aa: ASSVDREETQY

d_gene: TRBD1
j_gene: TRBJ2-3
v_gene: TRBV29-1
CDR3aa: SVEPRGPTQY

d_gene: TRBD1
j_gene: TRBJ1-2
v_gene: TRBV6-1
CDR3aa: ASSLSGTGGFGYGYT

d_gene: TRBD2
j_gene: TRBJ2-3
v_gene: TRBV7-2
CDR3aa: ASRYSGGDTDTQY

d_gene: TRBD2
j_gene: TRBJ2-1
v_gene: TRBV4-2
CDR3aa: ASSQGVAGVVSYNEQF

d_gene: .
j_gene: TRBJ2-5
v_gene: TRBV12-3/TRBV12-4
CDR3aa: ASSYAGFGGETQY

d_gene: TRBD1
j_gene: TRBJ2-1
v_gene: TRBV28
CDR3aa: ASSTTNRGHDEQF

d_gene: TRBD1
j_gene: TRBJ1-2
v_gene: TRBV7-9
CDR3aa: ASSPGGVRTGHGYT

d_gene: TRBD2
j_gene: TRBJ2-5
v_gene: TRBV20-1
CDR3aa: SARDLFGSGRVETQY

d_gene: TRBD2
j_gene: TRBJ2-1
v_gene: TRBV29-1
CDR3aa: SVEPAGDNEQF

d_gene: TRBD1
j_gene: TRBJ1-5
v_gene: TRBV7-2
CDR3aa: ASSRPRDRVRNQPQH

d_gene: TRBD1
j_gene: TRBJ2-7
v_gene: TRBV27
CDR3aa: ASSPATGGIEQY

d_gene: .
j_gene: TRBJ2-3
v_gene: TRBV6-5
CDR3aa: ASSYPFGGTQSTDTQY

d_gene: .
j_gene: TRBJ2-1
v_gene: TRBV3-1
CDR3aa: ASSQGLLSSYNEQF

d_gene: .
j_gene: TRBJ2-5
v_gene: TRBV29-1
CDR3aa: SGRGYQETQY

d_gene: TRBD2
j_gene: TRBJ2-5
v_gene: TRBV5-4
CDR3aa: ASSSGGSGSTRETQY

d_gene: .
j_gene: TRBJ2-7
v_gene: TRBV18
CDR3aa: ASSAFIGTDTYEQY

d_gene: .
j_gene: TRBJ2-5
v_gene: TRBV7-8
CDR3aa: ASSGGFEQY

d_gene: TRBD2
j_gene: TRBJ2-3
v_gene: TRBV7-2
CDR3aa: ASSSSGTSGGIADTQY

d_gene: .
j_gene: TRBJ2-7
v_gene: TRBV29-1
CDR3aa: SVEDQEGSYEQY

d_gene: .
j_gene: TRBJ1-1
v_gene: TRBV29-1
CDR3aa: SVLAPPNTEAF

d_gene: TRBD1
j_gene: TRBJ1-1
v_gene: TRBV19
CDR3aa: ASSTGQGATEAF

d_gene: TRBD1
j_gene: TRBJ1-4
v_gene: TRBV5-1
CDR3aa: ASSQGTGRANEKLF

d_gene: TRBD2
j_gene: TRBJ2-7
v_gene: TRBV20-1
CDR3aa: SARGGEASGFSYEQY

d_gene: .
j_gene: TRBJ1-6
v_gene: TRBV25-1
CDR3aa: ASSDSRRTAVHSPLH

d_gene: TRBD1
j_gene: TRBJ1-4
v_gene: TRBV7-9
CDR3aa: AISGQGWEKLF

d_gene: .
j_gene: TRBJ1-3
v_gene: TRBV5-1
CDR3aa: ASSLGPGDSGNTIY

d_gene: .
j_gene: TRBJ1-1
v_gene: TRBV6-6
CDR3aa: ASRPTVGATEAF

d_gene: .
j_gene: .
v_gene: TRBV5-4
CDR3aa: ASSFRGAETQY

d_gene: .
j_gene: TRBJ2-3
v_gene: TRBV11-1
CDR3aa: ASSRSRGDHAIYQY

d_gene: .
j_gene: TRBJ1-1
v_gene: TRBV7-2
CDR3aa: ASSPQSAEAF

d_gene: TRBD2
j_gene: TRBJ2-5
v_gene: TRBV29-1
CDR3aa: SERTGGAKETQY

d_gene: .
j_gene: TRBJ2-3
v_gene: TRBV3-1
CDR3aa: ASSQGPVADTQY

d_gene: .
j_gene: TRBJ1-1
v_gene: TRBV12-3/TRBV12-4
CDR3aa: ASRNQGFTEAF

d_gene: .
j_gene: TRBJ1-2
v_gene: TRBV29-1
CDR3aa: SAGDGYGYT

d_gene: .
j_gene: TRBJ2-5
v_gene: TRBV6-5
CDR3aa: ASSYPKKGGGALQETQY

d_gene: .
j_gene: .
v_gene: TRBV7-9
CDR3aa: ASSLPDSSRRKDNEQF

d_gene: .
j_gene: TRBJ2-5
v_gene: TRBV3-1
CDR3aa: ASSHTGGPQETQY

d_gene: .
j_gene: TRBJ1-5
v_gene: TRBV18
CDR3aa: ASSEALNQPQH

d_gene: .
j_gene: .
v_gene: TRBV3-1
CDR3aa: ASSQVLLSYEQY

d_gene: TRBD2
j_gene: TRBJ2-1
v_gene: TRBV2
CDR3aa: ASSVEGAGREQF

d_gene: .
j_gene: TRBJ2-1
v_gene: TRBV11-2
CDR3aa: ASSLDLVEQF

d_gene: .
j_gene: TRBJ2-2
v_gene: TRBV12-3/TRBV12-4
CDR3aa: ASSRQLTGELF

d_gene: .
j_gene: TRBJ1-6
v_gene: TRBV27
CDR3aa: ASSSTPGTRSSPLH

d_gene: .
j_gene: TRBJ2-4
v_gene: TRBV21-1
CDR3aa: ASSPALGVRNIQY

d_gene: .
j_gene: TRBJ1-1
v_gene: TRBV7-2
CDR3aa: ASSLQTGSLNTEAF

d_gene: .
j_gene: TRBJ2-1
v_gene: TRBV4-1
CDR3aa: ASSQALSGSYNEQF

d_gene: .
j_gene: TRBJ2-3
v_gene: TRBV15
CDR3aa: ATSLDLTDTQY

d_gene: .
j_gene: TRBJ2-7
v_gene: TRBV15
CDR3aa: ATSRGLGSRYEQY

d_gene: TRBD2
j_gene: TRBJ2-3
v_gene: TRBV28
CDR3aa: ASRSIRNGGADTQY

d_gene: .
j_gene: TRBJ1-1
v_gene: TRBV29-1
CDR3aa: SVEEKREAF

d_gene: .
j_gene: TRBJ2-1
v_gene: TRBV5-5
CDR3aa: ASSLSGRSEVQF